This TCR beta chain was documented in a study of response to subunit inactivated influenza vaccine. General observations from the study: The authors offered the suggestion that each seasonal influenza vaccination recruits few new T cells.

Turning to this clonotype: Its antigen is unknown.

The V and J ends lost 0 bases and 9 bases respectively, with 13 bases between them. The CDR3 spans 14 residues. Germline-derived CDR1 and CDR2 are MRHNA and SNTAGT. TCRdb re-called the RT-PCR reads through MiXCR, storing one row per CDR3 protein. The profile covers roughly 700,000 distinct CDR3 sequences, with approximately 15% appearing a single time and less than 7% taken by the ten largest. The chain combines TRBV6-4 with TRBJ2-3; D remains unclear. Source: PBMCs from blood, taken 14 to 15 days before vaccination. This receptor was taken from a man in his forties or fifties who received an inactivated influenza vaccine. The CDR3 bases are TGTGCCAGCAGTGACTCGGCCCCCTTCGGCACGCAGTATTTT. This gives the protein CASSDSAPFGTQYF.